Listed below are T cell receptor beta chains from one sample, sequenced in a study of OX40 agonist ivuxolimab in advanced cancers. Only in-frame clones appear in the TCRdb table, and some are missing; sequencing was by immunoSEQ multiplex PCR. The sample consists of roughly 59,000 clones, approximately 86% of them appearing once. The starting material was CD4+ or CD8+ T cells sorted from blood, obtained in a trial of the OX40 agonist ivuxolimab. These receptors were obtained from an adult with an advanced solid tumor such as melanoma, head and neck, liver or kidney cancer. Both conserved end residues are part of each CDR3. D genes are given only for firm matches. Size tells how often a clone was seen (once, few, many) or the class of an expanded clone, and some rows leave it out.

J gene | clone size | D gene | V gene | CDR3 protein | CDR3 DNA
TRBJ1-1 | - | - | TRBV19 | CASSLTFRNTEAFF | TGTGCCAGTAGCCTGACATTCCGGAACACTGAAGCTTTCTTT
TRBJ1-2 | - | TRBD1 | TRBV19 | CASSRGDSSFYGYTF | TGTGCCAGTAGCAGGGGGGACAGTTCGTTCTATGGCTACACCTTC
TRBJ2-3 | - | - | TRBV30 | CAWAGSGFATDTQYF | TGTGCCTGGGCGGGCTCAGGGTTCGCCACAGATACGCAGTATTTT
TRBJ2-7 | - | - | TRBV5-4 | CASSPPWDLYEQYF | TGTGCCAGCAGCCCCCCGTGGGACCTCTACGAGCAGTACTTC
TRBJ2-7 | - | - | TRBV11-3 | CASSRTGAMYEQYF | TGTGCCAGCAGCCGAACCGGGGCCATGTACGAGCAGTACTTC
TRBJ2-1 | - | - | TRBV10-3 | CAISESKGYEQFF | TGTGCCATCAGTGAGTCGAAGGGATATGAGCAGTTCTTC
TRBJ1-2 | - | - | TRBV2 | CASRQTGYGYTF | TGTGCCAGCAGGCAGACAGGCTATGGCTACACCTTC
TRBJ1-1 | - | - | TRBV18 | CASSPSGRMNTEAFF | TGTGCCAGCTCACCGTCGGGCAGGATGAACACTGAAGCTTTCTTT
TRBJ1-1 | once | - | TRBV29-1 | CSVEGAGREAFF | TGCAGCGTTGAGGGGGCAGGGAGAGAAGCTTTCTTT
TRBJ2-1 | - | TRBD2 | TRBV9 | CASNLAGTSWNEQFF | TGTGCCAGCAACTTGGCCGGGACTAGTTGGAATGAGCAGTTCTTC
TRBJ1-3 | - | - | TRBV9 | CASTSGVSGNTIYF | TGTGCCAGCACGTCGGGGGTCTCTGGAAACACCATATATTTT
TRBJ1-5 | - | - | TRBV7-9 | CASSFGQGNQPQHF | TGTGCCAGCAGCTTCGGGCAGGGGAATCAGCCCCAGCATTTT
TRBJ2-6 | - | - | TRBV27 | CASSFGAASGANVLTF | TGTGCCAGCAGTTTTGGGGCAGCCTCTGGGGCCAACGTCCTGACTTTC
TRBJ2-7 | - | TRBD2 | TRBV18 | CASSRTSGTYEQYF | TGTGCCAGCTCACGGACTAGCGGAACCTACGAGCAGTACTTC
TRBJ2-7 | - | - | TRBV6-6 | CASSYTSPPLYF | TGTGCCAGCAGTTATACCTCGCCCCCCTTATACTTC
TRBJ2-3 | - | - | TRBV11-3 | CASSLDGSSTDTQYF | TGTGCCAGCAGCTTAGACGGTTCTAGCACAGATACGCAGTATTTT
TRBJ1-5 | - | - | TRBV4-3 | CASSQGGGLSNQPQHF | TGCGCCAGCAGCCAAGGGGGGGGACTTAGCAATCAGCCCCAGCATTTT
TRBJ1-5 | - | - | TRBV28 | CASIWGGSGRHQPQHF | TGTGCCAGCATTTGGGGGGGTTCTGGGCGCCATCAGCCCCAGCATTTT
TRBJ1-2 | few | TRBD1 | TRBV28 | CASSLWDEGQAYGYTF | TGTGCCAGCAGTTTATGGGATGAGGGACAGGCTTATGGCTACACCTTC
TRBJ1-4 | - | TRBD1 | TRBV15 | CATSMGTGELFF | TGTGCCACCAGCATGGGTACAGGGGAACTGTTTTTT
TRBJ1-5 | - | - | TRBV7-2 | CASSRYMDSNQPQHF | TGTGCCAGCAGCCGATATATGGATAGCAATCAGCCCCAGCATTTT
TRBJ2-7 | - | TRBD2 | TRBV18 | CASSTTSGGFYEQYF | TGTGCCAGCTCGACGACTAGCGGGGGGTTCTACGAGCAGTACTTC
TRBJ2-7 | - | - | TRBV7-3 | CASSLPIRTLYEQYF | TGTGCCAGCAGCTTACCTATACGGACTTTATACGAGCAGTACTTC
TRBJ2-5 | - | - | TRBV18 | CASSPRTQETQYF | TGTGCCAGCTCACCACGGACGCAAGAGACCCAGTACTTC
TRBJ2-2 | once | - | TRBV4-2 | CASSQEPVGGGFSGELFF | TGTGCCAGCAGCCAAGAGCCTGTAGGAGGAGGTTTTAGCGGGGAGCTGTTTTTT
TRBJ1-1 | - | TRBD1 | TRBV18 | CASSRDRNTEAFF | TGTGCCAGCTCCAGGGACAGGAACACTGAAGCTTTCTTT
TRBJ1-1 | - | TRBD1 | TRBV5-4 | CASSLLTGSMNTEAFF | TGTGCCAGCAGCTTACTGACAGGGAGTATGAACACTGAAGCTTTCTTT
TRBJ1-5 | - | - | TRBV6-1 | CASRDTDPNQPQHF | TGTGCCAGCCGGGACACCGACCCCAATCAGCCCCAGCATTTT
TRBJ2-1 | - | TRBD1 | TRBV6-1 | CASRTLTGNNEQFF | TGTGCCAGCAGAACTTTGACAGGGAACAATGAGCAGTTCTTC
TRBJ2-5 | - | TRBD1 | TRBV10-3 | CAISGDSRGETQYF | TGTGCCATCAGTGGGGACAGTCGGGGAGAGACCCAGTACTTC
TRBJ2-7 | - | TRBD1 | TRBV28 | CASTPLPGQGYEQYF | TGTGCCAGCACCCCCTTGCCGGGACAGGGCTACGAGCAGTACTTC
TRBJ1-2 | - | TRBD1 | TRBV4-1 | CASSQRQGAGGYTF | TGCGCCAGCAGCCAACGACAGGGGGCGGGGGGCTACACCTTC
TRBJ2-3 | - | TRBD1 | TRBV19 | CASRDRGRGDTQYF | TGTGCCAGCCGGGACAGGGGGCGTGGAGATACGCAGTATTTT
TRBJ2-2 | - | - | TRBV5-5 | CASSRGSGNDGELFF | TGTGCCAGCAGCCGTGGGTCAGGGAATGACGGGGAGCTGTTTTTT
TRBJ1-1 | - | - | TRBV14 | CASSQDRGGMNTEAFF | TGTGCCAGCAGCCAAGATCGAGGGGGGATGAACACTGAAGCTTTCTTT
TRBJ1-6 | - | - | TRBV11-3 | CASSFYQGSPLHF | TGTGCCAGCAGCTTCTACCAGGGTTCACCCCTCCACTTT
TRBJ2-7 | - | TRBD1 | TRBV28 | CASSLPDRVGEQYF | TGTGCCAGCAGTTTACCGGACAGGGTTGGCGAGCAGTACTTC
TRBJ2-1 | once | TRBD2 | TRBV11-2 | CASSLGSGTYNEQFF | TGTGCCAGCAGCTTAGGTAGCGGGACCTACAATGAGCAGTTCTTC